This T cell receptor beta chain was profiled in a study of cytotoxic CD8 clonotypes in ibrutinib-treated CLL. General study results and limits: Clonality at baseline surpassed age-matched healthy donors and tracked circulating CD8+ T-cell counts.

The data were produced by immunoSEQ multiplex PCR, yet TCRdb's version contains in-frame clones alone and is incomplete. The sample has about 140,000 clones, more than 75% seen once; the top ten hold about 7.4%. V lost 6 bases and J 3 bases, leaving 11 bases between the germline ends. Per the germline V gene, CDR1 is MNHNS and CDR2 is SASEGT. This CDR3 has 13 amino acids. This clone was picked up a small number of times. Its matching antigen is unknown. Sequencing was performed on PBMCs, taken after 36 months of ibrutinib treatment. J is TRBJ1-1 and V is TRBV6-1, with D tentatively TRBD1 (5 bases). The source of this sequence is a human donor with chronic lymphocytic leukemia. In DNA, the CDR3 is TGTGCCAGCAGCCAGAGAGGGGACACTGAAGCTTTCTTT. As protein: CASSQRGDTEAFF.